A selection of T cell receptor beta chains follows, all from one sample in a study of T cell repertoires in cytomegalovirus infection. Their target antigens are unknown. TCRdb re-analysed the reads in MiXCR, keeping a single row per CDR3 protein. The top ten clones hold over 10% of a sample with 700,000 to 850,000 distinct CDR3 sequences, 32% of them seen once. The input for sequencing was cultured CD8+ T cells from PBMCs, taken from culture after CMV antigen stimulation. The receptors come from a human donor in good health (CMV status not recorded). Some clones in this sample may be carry-over from other donors' samples. The CDR3 runs from the conserved cysteine through the conserved F or W. Fields, in order: CDR3 protein, clone size, V gene. A clone size is listed for some rows: how often the clone was seen (once, few, many), or a class if it is expanded.

CDR3: CASSSTASPLSYNEQFF
size: many
V: TRBV7-9

CDR3: CASSQVPAQGEGAFF
size: -
V: TRBV4-2

CDR3: CASSFEPRQGLNDEQYF
size: -
V: TRBV12-3/TRBV12-4

CDR3: CASSIRTGPNTEAFF
size: -
V: TRBV4-1

CDR3: CASSVATGPNTEAFF
size: -
V: TRBV9

CDR3: CAISESTLAPHRDSNQPQHF
size: -
V: TRBV10-3

CDR3: CATSEGTRPVETQYF
size: few
V: TRBV24-1

CDR3: CASSLDRGKKQPQHF
size: -
V: TRBV5-5

CDR3: CASFSLELDTQYF
size: -
V: TRBV7-9

CDR3: CSAPSGASSYNEQFF
size: -
V: TRBV29-1

CDR3: CSALTWSYEQYF
size: -
V: TRBV20-1

CDR3: CASSQDRNPPGYGYTF
size: -
V: TRBV4-3

CDR3: CASSYTLHNRDSPLHF
size: -
V: TRBV6-6

CDR3: CASSQAGPNTEAFF
size: -
V: TRBV4-1

CDR3: CSARDTYEQYF
size: -
V: TRBV20-1

CDR3: CASSFGQFMNTEAFF
size: few
V: TRBV7-9

CDR3: CAIRDIPGETSTDTQYF
size: -
V: TRBV10-3

CDR3: CASSIIGGNEQFF
size: -
V: TRBV19